This T cell receptor (beta chain) was documented in a study of blood T cell repertoires in COVID-19. Study in general: Sites in the United States, Italy and Spain provided acute and convalescent COVID-19 samples. T cells, B-cell-depleted T cells, or PBMCs provided the cDNA or gDNA that served as material.

The length of the CDR3 is 15 residues. Germline CDR1 is LNHNV and CDR2 is YYDKDF (reference sequence). Germline trimming cut 0 bases from V and 8 bases from J; bases unmatched to any gene: 4. As handled by the study authors: Reference gene primers were amplified, and this amplification served to estimate nucleated cell counts. Clones were read by immunoSEQ multiplex PCR, and TCRdb kept only the in-frame ones, dropping some. For V, J and clone size, that table is used; D and trimming come from the DNA. The table includes about 120,000 clones, approximately 87% detected once. The receptor was derived from a man aged 55 to 70 with acute or convalescent COVID-19. What was sequenced was peripheral blood. The chain is built from TRBV15 and TRBJ1-6; 7 bases fit TRBD1. CDR3 in amino acids: CATSRDLQGDSPLHF. CDR3 coding DNA: TGTGCCACCAGCAGAGACCTGCAGGGGGATTCACCCCTCCACTTT.